This T cell receptor (beta chain) was obtained from a study of blood T cell repertoires in COVID-19. Study-level background: Nucleic acid was either cDNA or gDNA, and it came from T cells, B-cell-depleted T cells, or PBMCs.

CDR3 length: 16 residues. In the authors' methods: Estimates of nucleated cell counts were drawn from the amplification of reference gene primers. The method was immunoSEQ multiplex PCR; TCRdb's version includes in-frame clones alone and lacks a portion of them. The V and J calls and clone size were taken over from that table, and D and trimming were inferred from the DNA. The table lists roughly 55,000 clones, around 73% of them singletons, with roughly 12% in the top ten. This sequence originates from an elderly man with acute or convalescent COVID-19. The sample taken for sequencing was peripheral blood. This sequence joins TRBV21-1 and TRBJ2-2; the DNA was not used to check the table's D call, TRBD1. TRBV21-1 is given as a pseudogene. The CDR3 DNA sequence: TGTGCCAGCAGGAAGATGTGGGGCGCGAACACCGGGGAGCTGTTTTTT. It yields the protein CASRKMWGANTGELFF.